This entry describes one TCR beta chain. Its antigen remains unknown. This sample stems from a study of cytomegalovirus exposure and HLA in healthy donors. Study-level background: The study placed about 86% of its 398 genotyped donors in the Caucasian-associated ancestry cluster. Study-level results: For most subjects, TCR beta sequences were reported to predict HLA-A and HLA-B alleles with accuracy. Trimming of TCR beta V- and J-genes showed a link, identified in a later analysis, to a missense DCLRE1C variant. Association of 15,000 to 20,000 TCR beta sequences with HLA alleles was found at 0.05 false discovery rate in a later analysis.

PCR employed 60 Vbeta and 13 Jbeta primers. Generated by immunoSEQ multiplex PCR, the TCRdb table keeps only in-frame clones and is missing some. The table lists some 170,000 clones, about 81% of them singletons, with around 0.97% in the top ten. The source of this sequence is a girl aged 2 to 10 in good health and CMV-seropositive. The specimen sequenced was PBMCs.

This chain's CDR3 is CASSLTTYGELFF. The CDR3 DNA sequence: TGTGCCAGCAGCCTGACTACTTACGGGGAGCTGTTTTTT. V and J are TRBV4-2 and TRBJ2-2, with D possibly being TRBD2 (5 bases). The CDR3 is 13 amino acids. V lost 4 bases and J lost 7, with 10 bases in between. CDR1 and CDR2 (germline): LGHNA, YNFKEQ.